This T cell receptor (beta chain) is drawn from a study of blood T cell repertoires in COVID-19. At the level of the study: Samples of COVID-19 (acute and convalescent) were obtained from the United States, Italy and Spain. T cells, B-cell-depleted T cells, or PBMCs provided the cDNA or gDNA that served as material.

V lost 7 bases to trimming and J lost 2 bases, with 9 bases between them. Per germline, CDR1 LNHDA and CDR2 SQIVND (reference sequence). This CDR3 comprises 14 residues. How the authors handled the data: How many nucleated cells were present was estimated from reference gene primer amplification. Measured with immunoSEQ multiplex PCR; TCRdb has only the in-frame clones, and not every one. V, J and clone size are taken as reported in that table, and D and trimming were inferred from the DNA itself. The profile shows some 50,000 clones, around 84% of them singletons. The clonotype originates from a man aged 50 to 59 with acute or convalescent COVID-19. V gene TRBV19 combines with J gene TRBJ1-6; D unclear. The specimen was peripheral blood. As DNA, the CDR3 is TGTGCCAGTAATTCAAAAACCTATAATTCACCCCTCCACTTT. Its translation: CASNSKTYNSPLHF.